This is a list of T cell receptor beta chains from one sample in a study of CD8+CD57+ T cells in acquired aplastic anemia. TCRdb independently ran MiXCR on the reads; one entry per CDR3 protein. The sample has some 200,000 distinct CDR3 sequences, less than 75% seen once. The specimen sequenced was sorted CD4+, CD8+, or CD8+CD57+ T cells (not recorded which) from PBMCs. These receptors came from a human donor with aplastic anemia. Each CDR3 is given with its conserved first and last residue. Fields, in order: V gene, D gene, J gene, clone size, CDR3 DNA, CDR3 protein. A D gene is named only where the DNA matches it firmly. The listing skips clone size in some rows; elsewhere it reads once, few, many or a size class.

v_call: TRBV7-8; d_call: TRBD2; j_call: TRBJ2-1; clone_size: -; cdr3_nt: TGTGCCAGCAGCACTACTAGCGTCGGTGAGCAGTTCTTC; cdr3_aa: CASSTTSVGEQFF
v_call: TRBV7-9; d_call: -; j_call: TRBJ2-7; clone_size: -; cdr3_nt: TGTGCCAGCAGCTTACCAGAGAACTACGAGCAGTACTTC; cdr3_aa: CASSLPENYEQYF
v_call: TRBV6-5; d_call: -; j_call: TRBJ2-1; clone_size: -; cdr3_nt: TGTGCCAGCACCCGTGGGGATTTGGATGAGCAGTTCTTC; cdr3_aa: CASTRGDLDEQFF
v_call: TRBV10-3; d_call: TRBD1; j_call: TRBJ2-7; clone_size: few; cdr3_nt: TGTGCCATCAGTGATCACGGGACAGGGCCGAGTGGGCAGTATTTC; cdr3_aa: CAISDHGTGPSGQYF
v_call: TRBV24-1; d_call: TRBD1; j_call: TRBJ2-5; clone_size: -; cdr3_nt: TGTGCCACCAGTGATTGGAACAGGGGTGAGACCCAGTACTTC; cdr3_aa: CATSDWNRGETQYF
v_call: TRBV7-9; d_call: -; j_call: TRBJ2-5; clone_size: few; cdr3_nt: TGTGCCAGCAGCTTCCTGCCTCAAGAGACCCAGTACTTC; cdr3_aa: CASSFLPQETQYF
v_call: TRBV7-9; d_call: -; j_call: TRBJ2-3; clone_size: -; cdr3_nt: TGTGCCAGCAGCTCTGGAGCCGGCACAGATACGCAGTATTTT; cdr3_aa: CASSSGAGTDTQYF
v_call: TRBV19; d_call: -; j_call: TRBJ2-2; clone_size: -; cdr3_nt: TGTGCCAGCAGCGGGTTGAACACCGGGGAGCTGTTTTTT; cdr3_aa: CASSGLNTGELFF
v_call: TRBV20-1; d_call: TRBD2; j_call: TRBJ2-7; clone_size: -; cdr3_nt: TGCAGTGCTAGCGGGAGGGCCATCTACGAGCAGTACTTC; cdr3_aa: CSASGRAIYEQYF
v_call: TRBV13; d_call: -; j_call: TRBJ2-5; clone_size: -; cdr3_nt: TGTGCCAGCAGCTTAGAGGGTGAGACCCAGTACTTC; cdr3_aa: CASSLEGETQYF
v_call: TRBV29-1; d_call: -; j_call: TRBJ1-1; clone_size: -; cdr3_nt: TGCAGCGTTGGTGGGACATACATGAACACTGAAGCTTTCTTT; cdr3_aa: CSVGGTYMNTEAFF
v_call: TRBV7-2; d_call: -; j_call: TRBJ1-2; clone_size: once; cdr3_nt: TGTGCCAGCAGCTTAGAGGTGGGGGGCTACGCCTTC; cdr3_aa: CASSLEVGGYAF
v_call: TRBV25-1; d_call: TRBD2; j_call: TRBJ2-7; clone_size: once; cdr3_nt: TGTGCCAGCAGTGAACCGAGACTAGCGGGAGGGGGCGAGCAGTACTTC; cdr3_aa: CASSEPRLAGGGEQYF
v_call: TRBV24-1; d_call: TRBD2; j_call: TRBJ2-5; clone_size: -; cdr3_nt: TGTGCCACCAGTGACACAACCGGGGGGGCTGGAGAGACCCAGTACTTC; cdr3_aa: CATSDTTGGAGETQYF
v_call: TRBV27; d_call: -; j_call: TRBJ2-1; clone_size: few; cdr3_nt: TGTGCCAGCAGTTTATCGAGCGGGACACTATTGCAGTTCTTC; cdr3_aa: CASSLSSGTLLQFF
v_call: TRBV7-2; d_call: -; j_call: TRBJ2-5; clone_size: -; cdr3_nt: TGTGCCAGCAGCTTAGGACCCCCTCAACCCGAGACCCAGTACTTC; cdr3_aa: CASSLGPPQPETQYF
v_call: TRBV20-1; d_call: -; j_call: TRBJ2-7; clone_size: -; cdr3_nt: TGCAGTGCCCCAAGGGGGGGCGGAGACGAGCAGTACTTC; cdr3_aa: CSAPRGGGDEQYF
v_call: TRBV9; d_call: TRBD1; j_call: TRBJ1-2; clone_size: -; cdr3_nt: TGTGCCAGCAGCCTGACAGGGAGGAGCTATGGCTACACCTTC; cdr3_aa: CASSLTGRSYGYTF
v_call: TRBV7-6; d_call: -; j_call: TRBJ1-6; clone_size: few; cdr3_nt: TGTGCCAGCAGCTTAGGTGGGCAAGGGCTAGATTCACCCCTCCACTTT; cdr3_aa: CASSLGGQGLDSPLHF
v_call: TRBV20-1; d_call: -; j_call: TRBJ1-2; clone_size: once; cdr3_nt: TGCAGTGCCCAGAGAGGAGGACCGTATGGCTACACCTTC; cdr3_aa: CSAQRGGPYGYTF
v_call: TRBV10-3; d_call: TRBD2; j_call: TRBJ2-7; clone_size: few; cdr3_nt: TGTGCCATCAACGCCGGTGGTAGCGGGGCCTTAAAGCAGTACTTC; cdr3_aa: CAINAGGSGALKQYF
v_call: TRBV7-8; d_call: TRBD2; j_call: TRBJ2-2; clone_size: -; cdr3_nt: TGTGCCAGCCCCTCCCCAGAACTAGCGGGAGACGCCGGGGAGCTGTTTTTT; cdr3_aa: CASPSPELAGDAGELFF
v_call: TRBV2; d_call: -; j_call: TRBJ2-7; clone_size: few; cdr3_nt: TGTGCCAGCAGTGAGTTGTACGAGCAGTACTTC; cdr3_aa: CASSELYEQYF
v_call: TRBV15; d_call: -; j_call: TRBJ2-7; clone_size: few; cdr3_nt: TGTGCCACCAGCAGAGCCCTAGGTCGGGGGTCAAAGCACGAGCAGTACTTC; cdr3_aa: CATSRALGRGSKHEQYF
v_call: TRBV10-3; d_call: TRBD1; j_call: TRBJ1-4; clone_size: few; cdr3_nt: TGTGCCATCAAGGGGGGACAGGGAGATGAAAAACTGTTTTTT; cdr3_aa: CAIKGGQGDEKLFF
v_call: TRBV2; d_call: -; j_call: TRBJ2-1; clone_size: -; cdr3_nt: TGTGCCAGCAGTGGTGAATACAATGAGCAGTTCTTC; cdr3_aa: CASSGEYNEQFF
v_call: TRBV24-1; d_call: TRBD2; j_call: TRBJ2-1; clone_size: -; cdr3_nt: TGTGCCACCAGTGAACACTCGGGACTAGCGGGAACGCAGTTCTTC; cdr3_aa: CATSEHSGLAGTQFF
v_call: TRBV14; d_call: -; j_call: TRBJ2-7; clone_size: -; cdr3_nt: TGTGCCAGCAGACAAACCTACAGGGATAGCGAGCAGTACTTC; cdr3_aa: CASRQTYRDSEQYF
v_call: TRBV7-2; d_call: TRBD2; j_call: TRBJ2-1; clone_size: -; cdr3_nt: TGTGCCAGCAGCTTTTTTACTAGCGGGGGCGGTGAGCAGTTCTTC; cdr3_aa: CASSFFTSGGGEQFF
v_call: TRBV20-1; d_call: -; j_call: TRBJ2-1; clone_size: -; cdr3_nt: TGCAGTGCTAGAGATAGTATGACCAGCTACAATGAGCAGTTCTTC; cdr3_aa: CSARDSMTSYNEQFF